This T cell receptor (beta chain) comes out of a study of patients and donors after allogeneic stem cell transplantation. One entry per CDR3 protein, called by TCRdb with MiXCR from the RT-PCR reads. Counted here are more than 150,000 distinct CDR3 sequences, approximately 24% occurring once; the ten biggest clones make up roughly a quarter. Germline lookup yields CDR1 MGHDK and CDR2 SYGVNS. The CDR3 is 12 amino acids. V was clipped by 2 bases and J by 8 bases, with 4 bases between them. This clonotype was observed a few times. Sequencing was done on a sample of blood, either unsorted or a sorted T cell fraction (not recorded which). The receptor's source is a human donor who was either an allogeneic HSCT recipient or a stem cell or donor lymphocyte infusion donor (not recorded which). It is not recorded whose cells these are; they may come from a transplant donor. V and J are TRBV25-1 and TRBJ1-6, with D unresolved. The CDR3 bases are TGTGCCAGCAGTGAACTCCATTCACCCCTCCACTTT. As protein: CASSELHSPLHF. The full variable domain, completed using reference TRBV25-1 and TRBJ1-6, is EADIYQTPRYLVIGTGKKITLECSQTMGHDKMYWYQQDPGMELHLIHYSYGVNSTEKGDLSSESTVSRIRTEHFPLTLESARPSHTSQYLCASSELHSPLHFGNGTRLTVT.